The rows below give T cell receptor beta chains drawn from one sample of a study of cytomegalovirus exposure and HLA in healthy donors. Repertoires were generated with immunoSEQ multiplex PCR, while TCRdb's copy carries only in-frame clones and drops some. The table lists 150,000 to 200,000 clones, roughly 84% of them singletons. Material: PBMCs. These TCRs come from a man in his late teens or twenties in good health and CMV-seropositive. Both conserved end residues are part of each CDR3. Each record gives: clone size, D gene, V gene, J gene, CDR3 DNA, CDR3 protein. The D gene is left open where the match is weak. Where a row states a size, it is once, few, many or the class of an expanded clone; other rows omit it.

>-|TRBD1|TRBV7-2|TRBJ1-2
TGTGCCAGCAGCTCACAGGGGGCGGACGGCTACACCTTC
CASSSQGADGYTF
>-|TRBD2|TRBV10-3|TRBJ2-3
TGTGCCATCAGTTTTACTAGCGGGGGTAGCACAGATACGCAGTATTTT
CAISFTSGGSTDTQYF
>-|TRBD1|TRBV28|TRBJ2-7
TGTGCCAGCAGTCCAAACAGGGGACCCTACGAGCAGTACTTC
CASSPNRGPYEQYF
>-|TRBD1|TRBV6-6|TRBJ1-2
TGTGCCAGCAGTCCACAGGGGTTGGACTATGGCTACACCTTC
CASSPQGLDYGYTF
>few|TRBD1|TRBV7-9|TRBJ2-1
TGTGCCAGCAGCCGCACAGGGGGCGGTAGGAATGAGCAGTTCTTC
CASSRTGGGRNEQFF
>-|TRBD2|TRBV5-4|TRBJ2-5
TGTGCCAGCAGCACCGAAAGCGGGACTAGGGTCCAGTACTTC
CASSTESGTRVQYF
>-|TRBD1|TRBV30|TRBJ1-4
TGTGCCTGGGATACAGGGGCAACTAATGAAAAACTGTTTTTT
CAWDTGATNEKLFF
>-|-|TRBV29-1|TRBJ1-1
TGCAGCATGCAGGGAACTGAAGCTTTCTTT
CSMQGTEAFF
>-|TRBD2|TRBV11-3|TRBJ2-7
TGTGCCAGCAGCCGGGAGGCGGGAGCCGACGAGCAGTACTTC
CASSREAGADEQYF
>once|TRBD1|TRBV7-2|TRBJ2-3
TGTGCCAGCAGCTTAGGGCGTAGGGACAGGCGGACAGATACGCAGTATTTT
CASSLGRRDRRTDTQYF
>once|TRBD2|TRBV4-3|TRBJ2-7
TGCGCCAGCAGCCTTATAACTAGCGGGAACTCCTACGAGCAGTACTTC
CASSLITSGNSYEQYF
>-|TRBD1|TRBV6-5|TRBJ2-7
TGTGCCAGCAGTACCTCAGGGGGCGAGCAGTACTTC
CASSTSGGEQYF
>-|TRBD1|TRBV7-2|TRBJ2-1
TGTGCCAGCAGCTTAGAGGACAGGGGGTTCGATGAGCAGTTCTTC
CASSLEDRGFDEQFF
>-|-|TRBV11-2|TRBJ1-1
TGTGCCAGCAGCTTAAACAGGCGGTGGGCGCGCGACACTGAAGCTTTCTTT
CASSLNRRWARDTEAFF
>few|TRBD1|TRBV7-9|TRBJ1-1
TGTGCCAGCAGCTTAGGGGACGGGACAGCGAACACTGAAGCTTTCTTT
CASSLGDGTANTEAFF
>-|-|TRBV5-1|TRBJ2-2
TGCGCCAGCAGCCCCCTAATCGAAGCCGGGGAGCTGTTTTTT
CASSPLIEAGELFF
>many|TRBD2|TRBV30|TRBJ2-1
TGTGCCGGGACTAGCAGCAATCGGGTCAATGAGCAGTTCTTC
CAGTSSNRVNEQFF
>-|TRBD2|TRBV9|TRBJ2-7
TGTGCCAGCAGCGCGACTAGCATTCCCTACGAGCAGTACTTC
CASSATSIPYEQYF
>-|TRBD1|TRBV2|TRBJ1-5
TGTGCCAGCAGTCCAAGGGGACAGGGAATGAGTCAGCCCCAGCATTTT
CASSPRGQGMSQPQHF
>-|-|TRBV30|TRBJ1-5
TGTGCCTGGAGTGACTCAGCCTCGGGGCAGCCCCAGCATTTT
CAWSDSASGQPQHF
>-|TRBD2|TRBV9|TRBJ2-1
TGTGCCAGCAGCCGGACTAGCGGGCAGAGCTCCTACAATGAGCAGTTCTTC
CASSRTSGQSSYNEQFF
>-|-|TRBV19|TRBJ2-7
TGTGCCAGTAGTACCCCCCCCCGGGAGCAGTACTTC
CASSTPPREQYF
>-|-|TRBV28|TRBJ2-1
TGTGCCAGCAGCAGGAAATTCGAGCAGTTCTTC
CASSRKFEQFF
>-|TRBD2|TRBV18|TRBJ2-7
TGTGCCAGCTCACCTAGCGGGAGCTCCTACGAGCAGTACTTC
CASSPSGSSYEQYF
>-|TRBD1|TRBV5-1|TRBJ2-5
TGCGCCAGCAGCTTGGGCGCGGGGACAGGCCGGGAGACCCAGTACTTC
CASSLGAGTGRETQYF
>-|TRBD1|TRBV11-2|TRBJ1-1
TGTGCCAGCAGTTTGGGACAGGGTAAAGCTTTCTTT
CASSLGQGKAFF
>-|TRBD2|TRBV9|TRBJ2-1
TGTGCCAGCAGCGTAGGTGGCGGGGGTAACTACAATGAGCAGTTCTTC
CASSVGGGGNYNEQFF
>-|TRBD2|TRBV6-6|TRBJ2-7
TGTGCCACCCGGCCTAGCGGGACCCCTAACGAGCAGTACTTC
CATRPSGTPNEQYF
>few|TRBD1|TRBV5-1|TRBJ2-7
TGCGCCAGCAGCTTGGACAGGGGGGAGCAGTACTTC
CASSLDRGEQYF
>once|TRBD2|TRBV6-1|TRBJ2-1
TGTGCCAGCACCCGGACTAGCGCATACAATGAGCAGTTCTTC
CASTRTSAYNEQFF
>few|-|TRBV5-6|TRBJ1-2
TGTGCCAGCAGCCCCGGACAGACTTTCTATGGCTACACCTTC
CASSPGQTFYGYTF
>-|TRBD2|TRBV28|TRBJ2-2
TGTGCCAGCAGTGGTCCGGGACTAGCGGGAGGCTGGACCGGGGAGCTGTTTTTT
CASSGPGLAGGWTGELFF
>-|TRBD2|TRBV7-9|TRBJ2-1
TGTGCCAGCAGCTTAAGCCCGGCTAGCGGGGGTTACAATGAGCAGTTCTTC
CASSLSPASGGYNEQFF
>-|TRBD2|TRBV28|TRBJ2-7
TGTGCCAGCAGTTTGCTAGCGGGAGGGCCCGAAGAGCAGTACTTC
CASSLLAGGPEEQYF
>-|TRBD2|TRBV5-1|TRBJ2-7
TGCGCCAGCAGCCGGATCGAATCCGAGCGGGAGCCGTACTTC
CASSRIESEREPYF
>-|TRBD2|TRBV30|TRBJ2-7
TGTGCCTGGAGTGTACCGACCGCCTGGACTAGCGGCACCTACGAGCAGTACTTC
CAWSVPTAWTSGTYEQYF
>-|TRBD1|TRBV6-1|TRBJ2-7
TGTGCCAGCAGTGAAGGAGAGGGGGCGGGCGAGCAGTACTTC
CASSEGEGAGEQYF
>-|-|TRBV6-6|TRBJ2-3
TGTGCCAGCCAACCGTGGGGGGAGGTCACAGATACGCAGTATTTT
CASQPWGEVTDTQYF
>-|TRBD2|TRBV19|TRBJ2-7
TGTGCCAGTAGTACGACTAGCGCAGCCCCTCAGCAGTACTTC
CASSTTSAAPQQYF
>few|-|TRBV9|TRBJ2-7
TGTGCCAGCAGCGTAGGATCTCGGAGCTCCTACGAGCAGTACTTC
CASSVGSRSSYEQYF
>-|-|TRBV6-6|TRBJ1-1
TGTGCCACCTCCTCCGGACAGCTGAACACTGAAGCTTTCTTT
CATSSGQLNTEAFF
>-|TRBD2|TRBV7-8|TRBJ2-1
TGTGCCAGCAGCTTAGTTAGGACTAGCGGCTACAATGAGCAGTTCTTC
CASSLVRTSGYNEQFF
>-|-|TRBV29-1|TRBJ2-1
TGCAGCGGGCTGACACCGTCCTACAATGAGCAGTTCTTC
CSGLTPSYNEQFF
>-|-|TRBV27|TRBJ2-2
TGTGCCAGCAGTTTCGACAGAAACACCGGGGAGCTGTTTTTT
CASSFDRNTGELFF
>-|-|TRBV5-1|TRBJ1-4
TGCGCCAGCAGCTTGACACAGGGAGACTCGGAACTGTTTTTT
CASSLTQGDSELFF
>-|TRBD1|TRBV28|TRBJ1-1
TGTGCCAGCAGTTTTACAGGGGGCCTGAACACTGAAGCTTTCTTT
CASSFTGGLNTEAFF
>-|-|TRBV6-5|TRBJ1-1
TGTGCCAGCAGGAACACAGGGTTCACTGAAGCTTTCTTT
CASRNTGFTEAFF
>-|TRBD1|TRBV6-5|TRBJ2-7
TGTGCCAGCCAGACAGGGTCCTACGAGCAGTACTTC
CASQTGSYEQYF
>-|-|TRBV6-5|TRBJ2-3
TGTGCCAGCAGACCCTACAGGGGCACAGATACGCAGTATTTT
CASRPYRGTDTQYF
>-|TRBD1|TRBV7-2|TRBJ1-2
TGTGCCAGCAGGCTCGGGACAGGGGATGGCTACACCTTC
CASRLGTGDGYTF
>-|-|TRBV29-1|TRBJ1-1
TGCAGCGCCGGGGGAGGGATGAACACTGAAGCTTTCTTT
CSAGGGMNTEAFF
>-|-|TRBV5-1|TRBJ2-5
TGCGCCAGCAGCTTGGAGGCTCCCAAGCCGGGGACCCAGTACTTC
CASSLEAPKPGTQYF
>-|TRBD2|TRBV7-3|TRBJ2-7
TGTGCCAGCAGCCAGGGACTAGCCTACGAGCAGTACTTC
CASSQGLAYEQYF
>-|TRBD1|TRBV4-3|TRBJ2-7
TGCGCCAGCAGCCAAGTTCATCCAGGGGGCACTGAGCAGTACTTC
CASSQVHPGGTEQYF
>-|TRBD2|TRBV29-1|TRBJ2-1
TGCAGCGTTGAGTGGGGGCGGGGGGCGCGTTACAATGAGCAGTTCTTC
CSVEWGRGARYNEQFF
>-|TRBD2|TRBV18|TRBJ2-5
TGTGCCAGCTCACCACCGAGAGTAGCGGGGACCCAAGAGACCCAGTACTTC
CASSPPRVAGTQETQYF
>-|TRBD2|TRBV11-1|TRBJ2-3
TGTGCCAGCAGCTCGCGGGAGGGCCGAGATACGCAGTATTTT
CASSSREGRDTQYF
>-|TRBD1|TRBV28|TRBJ2-6
TGTGCCAGCAGCCAACAGGGGACTGGGGCCAACGTCCTGACTTTC
CASSQQGTGANVLTF
>-|-|TRBV27|TRBJ2-7
TGTGCCAGCAGTTTCGGCGTCGGGACTCCTTTATGGGAGCAGTACTTC
CASSFGVGTPLWEQYF